This T cell receptor beta chain was obtained from a study of blood T cell repertoires in COVID-19. Germline CDR1 is LNHDA and CDR2 is SQIVND (reference sequence). The CDR3 runs to 14 residues. The junction had 9 bases not matched to a gene; V was cut back by 6 bases and J by 9 bases. Clones were sequenced by immunoSEQ multiplex PCR, and TCRdb holds only the in-frame ones, with some missing. The sample carries around 170,000 clones, under 85% recorded once. The V gene is TRBV19, the J gene TRBJ2-7; 12 bases are a match to TRBD2. Material for sequencing was peripheral blood. The sequence was collected from a woman between 65 and 79 years old with COVID-19, enrolled during active disease. As DNA, the CDR3 is TGTGCCAGTAGCCCCGAGCCGGGACTAGCGGGGCAGTACTTC. Protein product: CASSPEPGLAGQYF.